The present TCR beta chain was sequenced within a study of CD8+CD57+ T cells in acquired aplastic anemia. Findings and caveats of the study: Patients and controls shared nearly 30 CD8+ CDR3 sequences, highly expressed in patients.

V gave up 4 bases and J gave up 1 base; unmatched junction bases: 9. Germline V gene lookup returns CDR1 SGHTA and CDR2 FQGTGA. This CDR3 spans 16 amino acids. CDR3 and TCR beta VDJ profiling relied on a genomic DNA template. From the reads, TCRdb called clonotypes with MiXCR, one entry per CDR3 protein. The sample carries 150,000 to 200,000 distinct CDR3 sequences, 45% to 60% recorded once. Sequenced patients had shown CD8+CD57+ cell expansion by flow cytometry. This clonotype was seen at least ten times. Its matching antigen is unknown. J is TRBJ2-5 and V is TRBV7-3; TRBD2 agrees at 7 bases. The clonotype was recovered from a human donor with aplastic anemia. Source material: sorted CD4+, CD8+, or CD8+CD57+ T cells (not recorded which) from PBMCs. In DNA, the CDR3 is TGTGCCAGCAGCTCGTCAGTCGGGGGGTCCCAAGAGACCCAGTACTTC. Translated, it gives CASSSSVGGSQETQYF.